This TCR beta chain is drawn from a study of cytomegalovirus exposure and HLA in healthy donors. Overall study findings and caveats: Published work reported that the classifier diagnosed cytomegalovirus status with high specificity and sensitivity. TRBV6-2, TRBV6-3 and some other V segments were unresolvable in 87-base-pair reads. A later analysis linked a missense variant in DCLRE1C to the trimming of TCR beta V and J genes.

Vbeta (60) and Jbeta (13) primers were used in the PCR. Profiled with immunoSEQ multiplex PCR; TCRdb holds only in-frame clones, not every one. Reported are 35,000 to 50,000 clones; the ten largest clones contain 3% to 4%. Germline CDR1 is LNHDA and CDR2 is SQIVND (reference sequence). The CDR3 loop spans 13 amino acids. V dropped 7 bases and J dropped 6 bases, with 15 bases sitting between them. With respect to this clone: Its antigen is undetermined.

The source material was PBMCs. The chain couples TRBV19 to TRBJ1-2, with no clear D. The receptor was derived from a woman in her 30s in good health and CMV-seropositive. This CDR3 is CASNRREENGYTF. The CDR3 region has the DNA TGTGCCAGTAATAGGAGGGAAGAAAATGGCTACACCTTC.